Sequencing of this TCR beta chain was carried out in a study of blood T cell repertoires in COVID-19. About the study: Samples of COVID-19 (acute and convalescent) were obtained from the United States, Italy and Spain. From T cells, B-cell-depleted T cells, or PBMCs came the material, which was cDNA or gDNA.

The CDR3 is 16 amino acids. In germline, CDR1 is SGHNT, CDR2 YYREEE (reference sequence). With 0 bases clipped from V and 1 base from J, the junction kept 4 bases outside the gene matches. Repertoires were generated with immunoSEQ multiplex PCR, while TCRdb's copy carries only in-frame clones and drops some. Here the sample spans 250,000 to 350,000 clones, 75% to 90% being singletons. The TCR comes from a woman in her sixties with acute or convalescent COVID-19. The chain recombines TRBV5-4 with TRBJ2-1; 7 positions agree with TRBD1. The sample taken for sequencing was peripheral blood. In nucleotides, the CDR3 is TGTGCCAGCAGCTTGGGGACAGGATTTTCCTACAATGAGCAGTTCTTC. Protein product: CASSLGTGFSYNEQFF. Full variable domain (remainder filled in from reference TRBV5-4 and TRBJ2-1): ETGVTQSPTHLIKTRGQQVTLRCSSQSGHNTVSWYQQALGQGPQFIFQYYREEENGRGNFPPRFSGLQFPNYSSELNVNALELDDSALYLCASSLGTGFSYNEQFFGPGTRLTVL.